Presented here are 22 T cell receptor beta chains from one specimen sequenced in a study of blood T cell repertoires in COVID-19. The data were produced by immunoSEQ multiplex PCR, yet TCRdb's version contains in-frame clones alone and is incomplete. Here the sample spans roughly 350,000 clones, more than 70% being singletons. The sequenced sample was peripheral blood. These receptor sequences come from a woman in her 30s with COVID-19, enrolled during active disease.

The chain recombines TRBV5-1 with TRBJ2-3, with 8 bases lining up with TRBD2. This CDR3 comprises 19 residues. V was pared by 0 bases and J by 2 bases, with 14 bases of the junction left unmatched. Germline V CDR1 and CDR2: SGHRS, YFSETQ. The CDR3: CASSLESFSGGYNTDTQYF. The CDR3 DNA is TGCGCCAGCAGCTTGGAATCTTTCTCGGGGGGGTATAACACAGATACGCAGTATTTT.

CDR3 loop: CASSSNPGTSGSIIYNEQFF. DNA for the CDR3: TGTGCCAGCAGCTCAAACCCCGGGACTAGCGGGAGTATTATCTACAATGAGCAGTTCTTC. The chain is built from TRBV9 and TRBJ2-1, with 14 positions matching TRBD2. CDR1 and CDR2 (germline): SGDLS, YYNGEE. The V gene end was trimmed by 4 bases and the J gene end by 3 bases; junction bases not matched to a gene: 15. This CDR3 is built from 20 residues.

This rearrangement joins TRBV28 to TRBJ1-1; possible D gene TRBD1, 5 bases. This CDR3 is built from 16 residues. V was pared by 4 bases and J by 0 bases, with 15 bases between. Per germline, CDR1 MDHEN and CDR2 SYDVKM. The CDR3 here is CASSSTGRPMNTEAFF. The CDR3 nucleotides read TGTGCCAGCAGTTCCACAGGTAGACCTATGAACACTGAAGCTTTCTTT.

This chain joins TRBV29-1 and TRBJ2-7, with 8 bases aligning to TRBD2. The CDR3 totals 12 residues. With V trimmed by 7 bases and J by 2 bases, 4 bases remained unmatched. Germline CDR1 reads SQVTM; CDR2 reads ANQGSEA. CDR3 residues: CSAKREPYEQYF. The CDR3 DNA sequence: TGCAGCGCAAAGCGGGAGCCCTACGAGCAGTACTTC.

The J gene is TRBJ1-2, the V gene TRBV29-1; the D gene is possibly TRBD1 (5 bases). V was pared by 3 bases and J by 4 bases, with 9 bases between. The CDR3 runs 12 residues. Germline values: CDR1 SQVTM, CDR2 ANQGSEA. The CDR3 sequence is CSVDQGPYGYTF. The CDR3 coding sequence is TGCAGCGTTGATCAGGGCCCCTATGGCTACACCTTC.

Turning to this clone: The sample holds other DNA sequences that translate to the same CDR3. The chain has TRBV6-5 and TRBJ2-7; TRBD2 matches at 11 bases. CDR1 is MNHEY and CDR2 is SVGAGI in the germline V gene. This CDR3 region has 13 residues. The V segment lost 6 bases and the J segment 4 bases; nucleotides outside the gene matches: 2. CDR3 nucleotides: TGTGCCAGCAGGTTAGCGGGAGGGTACGAGCAGTACTTC. This translates into CASRLAGGYEQYF.

V is TRBV7-9 and J is TRBJ2-1; 7 nucleotides agree with TRBD2. The CDR3 contains 15 residues. J gave up 6 bases and V 1 base, and 6 bases lay outside the gene matches. Per the germline V gene, CDR1 is SEHNR and CDR2 is FQNEAQ (reference sequence). CDR3 amino acids: CASSLDPAGLNEQFF. The CDR3 bases are TGTGCCAGCAGCTTAGATCCAGCGGGACTCAATGAGCAGTTCTTC.

V usage is TRBV7-2 and J usage is TRBJ2-3, with TRBD2 as a possible D gene (6 bases). The CDR3 is made up of 16 amino acids. V lost 0 bases, J lost 1 base, and 11 bases lay in between. Germline lookup yields CDR1 SGHTA and CDR2 FQGNSA. In nucleotides, the CDR3 is TGTGCCAGCAGCTTAGCCAAGGCTAGCGGCACAGATACGCAGTATTTT. As protein: CASSLAKASGTDTQYF.

V gene TRBV9 combines with J gene TRBJ2-7; no firm D call. Trimming removed 2 bases at V and 6 bases at J, with 12 bases between. The CDR3 length is 13 residues. Germline loops: CDR1 SGDLS, CDR2 YYNGEE. The CDR3 DNA is TGTGCCAGCAGCGTCGCGGCGTTTGGCGAGCAGTACTTC. Encoded protein: CASSVAAFGEQYF. Together with reference TRBV9 and TRBJ2-7, the CDR3 gives the full variable domain: DSGVTQTPKHLITATGQRVTLRCSPRSGDLSVYWYQQSLDQGLQFLIQYYNGEERAKGNILERFSAQQFPDLHSELNLSSLELGDSALYFCASSVAAFGEQYFGPGTRLTVT.

This chain joins TRBV9 and TRBJ2-3; unclear D gene. Trimming removed 0 bases from V and 5 bases from J, with 10 bases in between. Germline V gene sequence: CDR1 SGDLS, CDR2 YYNGEE. The CDR3 length is 14 residues. The CDR3 spells CASSVDVRGDTQYF. In nucleotides, the CDR3 is TGTGCCAGCAGCGTAGATGTAAGAGGAGATACGCAGTATTTT.

This sequence joins TRBV29-1 and TRBJ2-7; TRBD2 agrees at 12 bases. After removal of 7 bases from V and 3 bases from J, the junction contained 10 bases not matched to a gene. The CDR3 covers 15 residues. The germline CDR1 and CDR2 sequences are SQVTM and ANQGSEA. The CDR3 loop is CSASGLAGVLYEQYF. CDR3 coding DNA: TGCAGCGCCTCGGGACTAGCGGGCGTCCTCTACGAGCAGTACTTC.

This clone appeared a single time. The rearrangement joins TRBV6-5 to TRBJ2-2; D is possibly TRBD2 (6 bases). Trimming cost V 7 bases and J 6 bases, with 18 bases left between them. The CDR3 has 15 amino acids. Germline V gives CDR1 MNHEY, CDR2 SVGAGI. As DNA, the CDR3 is TGTGCCAGCATTATGGAGGGAATAAAGTCCGGGGAGCTGTTTTTT. This translates into CASIMEGIKSGELFF.

In its sample, this clone was seen once. The chain joins TRBV28 to TRBJ2-1; D possibly corresponds to TRBD1 (6 bases). V lost 3 bases and J 7 bases, leaving 10 bases between the germline ends. In germline, CDR1 is MDHEN, CDR2 SYDVKM. The CDR3 covers 13 residues. CDR3 protein: CASSLPGVNEQFF. The CDR3 DNA follows: TGTGCCAGCAGTTTGCCAGGGGTAAATGAGCAGTTCTTC.

This chain joins TRBV7-3 and TRBJ2-1; tentative D call: TRBD1 (5 bases). Looked up from germline, CDR1 is SGHTA and CDR2 is FQGTGA. Trimming left V 5 bases short and J 0 bases short, with 11 bases between. This CDR3 region has 15 residues. This CDR3 is CASSLTRDSYNEQFF. CDR3 DNA: TGTGCCAGCAGCCTCACCAGGGACTCCTACAATGAGCAGTTCTTC. The full variable domain, with the rest looked up from reference TRBV7-3 and TRBJ2-1, is GAGVSQTPSNKVTEKGKYVELRCDPISGHTALYWYRQSLGQGPEFLIYFQGTGAADDSGLPNDRFFAVRPEGSVSTLKIQRTERGDSAVYLCASSLTRDSYNEQFFGPGTRLTVL.

J is TRBJ2-7 and V is TRBV9, with 7 bases lining up with TRBD1. The CDR3 totals 14 residues. V was clipped by 4 bases and J by 2 bases; unmatched bases: 6. Germline values: CDR1 SGDLS, CDR2 YYNGEE. The CDR3 loop is CASSRRTGAYEQYF. The CDR3, as DNA: TGTGCCAGCAGCAGAAGGACAGGAGCCTACGAGCAGTACTTC.

This chain joins TRBV19 and TRBJ2-7; 7 bases map to TRBD1. This CDR3 contains 13 residues. J gave up 3 bases and V 3 bases, and 2 bases lay outside the gene matches. Germline CDR1 is LNHDA and CDR2 is SQIVND (reference sequence). The CDR3 spells CASSIWDSYEQYF. The CDR3 nucleotides are TGTGCCAGTAGTATCTGGGACAGCTACGAGCAGTACTTC.

This clone was recorded a few times. The chain couples TRBV11-2 to TRBJ2-1; 8 bases match TRBD1. Germline loops: CDR1 SGHAT, CDR2 FQNNGV. There are 15 residues in the CDR3. Losses at the gene ends were 3 bases for V and 1 base for J; bases not matched to a gene: 2. This CDR3 reads CASSFGQGSYNEQFF. As DNA, the CDR3 is TGTGCCAGCAGCTTCGGACAGGGATCCTACAATGAGCAGTTCTTC. Together with reference TRBV11-2 and TRBJ2-1, the CDR3 gives the full variable domain: EAGVAQSPRYKIIEKRQSVAFWCNPISGHATLYWYQQILGQGPKLLIQFQNNGVVDDSQLPKDRFSAERLKGVDSTLKIQPAKLEDSAVYLCASSFGQGSYNEQFFGPGTRLTVL.

The J gene is TRBJ2-7, the V gene TRBV15; 7 bases fit TRBD2. CDR1 and CDR2 (germline): LNHNV, YYDKDF (reference sequence). This CDR3 comprises 13 residues. Trimming removed 9 bases from V and 2 bases from J; junction bases left unmatched: 7. The chain's CDR3 is CATGPGLTYEQYF. CDR3 nucleotides: TGTGCCACTGGGCCGGGACTAACCTACGAGCAGTACTTC.

The chain employs TRBV3-1 (or the pseudogene TRBV3-2) and TRBJ1-2; possibly TRBD1 for D (6 bases). The CDR3 is made up of 15 amino acids. V lost 1 base to trimming and J lost 4 bases, with 13 bases between them. The germline V gene encodes CDR1 LGHDT and CDR2 YNNKEL (reference sequence). CDR3 loop: CASSQAGGVGYGYTF. For the CDR3, the DNA is TGTGCCAGCAGCCAAGCGGGGGGCGTCGGCTATGGCTACACCTTC.

The chain employs TRBV20-1 and TRBJ2-3; the match to TRBD2 covers 9 bases. With V trimmed by 3 bases and J by 0 bases, 4 bases remained unmatched. Germline V gene lookup returns CDR1 DFQATT and CDR2 SNEGSKA (reference sequence). This CDR3 comprises 15 residues. The CDR3 sequence is CSASGAGGSTDTQYF. The CDR3 DNA reads TGCAGTGCTAGTGGCGCGGGAGGGAGCACAGATACGCAGTATTTT.

V is TRBV30 and J is TRBJ2-1; TRBD1 aligns across 7 bases. V shed 5 bases, J shed 9 bases, and the junction held 4 bases outside the gene matches. Germline V gene lookup returns CDR1 GTSNPN and CDR2 SVGIG (reference sequence). The CDR3 consists of 11 residues. In DNA, the CDR3 is TGTGCCTGGCTAGGGGGCAGTGAGCAGTTCTTC. Amino acids: CAWLGGSEQFF.

V gene TRBV4-1 combines with J gene TRBJ1-1, with unresolved D. V was clipped by 0 bases and J by 5 bases, with 13 bases between them. Per the germline V gene, CDR1 is MGHRA and CDR2 is YSYEKL. This CDR3 is built from 15 residues. The CDR3 is CASSQDTGFRTEAFF. CDR3 in DNA: TGCGCCAGCAGCCAAGATACGGGGTTTAGGACTGAAGCTTTCTTT.